This T cell receptor beta chain comes out of a study of T cell repertoires in ileal Crohn's disease. Around 0.45 micrograms of biopsy DNA per sample underwent TCRB immunosequencing. Sequencing was performed with immunoSEQ multiplex PCR; in TCRdb, only in-frame clones are kept and a portion is missing. The sample includes approximately 5,000 clones, nearly 97% of them seen just once. From germline, CDR1 is LNHDA and CDR2 SQIVND (reference sequence). Trimming took 2 bases from V and 5 from J; bases not matched to a gene: 9. The CDR3 has 16 amino acids. Study conclusions and caveats: Mucosal expansions were suggested to be mainly CD8 T cells. Active smokers at surgery had more clonal expansions than non-smokers.

Of note for this clone: Its target is unknown.

The clonotype comes from an adult with Crohn's disease. Sequenced material: ileal tissue. The chain recombines TRBV19 with TRBJ2-5, with TRBD1 identical over 9 bases. This chain's CDR3 is CASSIPLGQGHETQYF. CDR3 in DNA: TGTGCCAGTAGTATACCCCTGGGACAGGGTCATGAGACCCAGTACTTC. Drawing the rest from reference TRBV19 and TRBJ2-5, the complete variable domain is DGGITQSPKYLFRKEGQNVTLSCEQNLNHDAMYWYRQDPGQGLRLIYYSQIVNDFQKGDIAEGYSVSREKKESFPLTVTSAQKNPTAFYLCASSIPLGQGHETQYFGPGTRLLVL.